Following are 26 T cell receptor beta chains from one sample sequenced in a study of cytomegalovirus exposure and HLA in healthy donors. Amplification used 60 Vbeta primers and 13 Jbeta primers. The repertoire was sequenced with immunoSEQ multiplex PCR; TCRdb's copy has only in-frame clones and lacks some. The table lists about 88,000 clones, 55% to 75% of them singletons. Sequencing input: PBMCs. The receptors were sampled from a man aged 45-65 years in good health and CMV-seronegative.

CDR3 sequence: CASSRNRVVNSPLHF. For the CDR3, the DNA is TGTGCCAGCAGCCGGAACAGGGTGGTAAATTCACCCCTCCACTTT. The genes are TRBV9 and TRBJ1-6, with D perhaps matching TRBD1 (6 bases). The CDR3 covers 15 residues. CDR1 is SGDLS, CDR2 YYNGEE, per germline. Trimming pared 4 bases from V and 7 bases from J, leaving 15 bases between. Supplemented by reference TRBV9 and TRBJ1-6, the full variable domain reads DSGVTQTPKHLITATGQRVTLRCSPRSGDLSVYWYQQSLDQGLQFLIQYYNGEERAKGNILERFSAQQFPDLHSELNLSSLELGDSALYFCASSRNRVVNSPLHFGNGTRLTVT.

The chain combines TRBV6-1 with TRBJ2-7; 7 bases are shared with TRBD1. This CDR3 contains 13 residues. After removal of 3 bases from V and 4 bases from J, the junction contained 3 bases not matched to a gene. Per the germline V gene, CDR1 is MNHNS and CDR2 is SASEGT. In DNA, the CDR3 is TGTGCCAGCAGTGACTGGGACAGTTACGAGCAGTACTTC. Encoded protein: CASSDWDSYEQYF.

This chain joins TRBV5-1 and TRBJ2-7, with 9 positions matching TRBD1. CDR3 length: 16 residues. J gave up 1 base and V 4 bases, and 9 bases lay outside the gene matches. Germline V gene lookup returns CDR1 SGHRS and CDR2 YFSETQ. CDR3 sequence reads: CASSTTGGTASYEQYF. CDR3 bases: TGCGCCAGCAGCACGACAGGGGGAACGGCGTCCTACGAGCAGTACTTC. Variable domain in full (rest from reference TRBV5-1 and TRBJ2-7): KAGVTQTPRYLIKTRGQQVTLSCSPISGHRSVSWYQQTPGQGLQFLFEYFSETQRNKGNFPGRFSGRQFSNSRSEMNVSTLELGDSALYLCASSTTGGTASYEQYFGPGTRLTVT.

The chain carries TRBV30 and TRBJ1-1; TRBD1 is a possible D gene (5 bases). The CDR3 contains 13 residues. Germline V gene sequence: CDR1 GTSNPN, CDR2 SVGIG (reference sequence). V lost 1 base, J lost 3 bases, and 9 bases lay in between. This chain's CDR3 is CAWSGQLHTEAFF. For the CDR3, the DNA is TGTGCCTGGAGTGGACAGTTACACACTGAAGCTTTCTTT.

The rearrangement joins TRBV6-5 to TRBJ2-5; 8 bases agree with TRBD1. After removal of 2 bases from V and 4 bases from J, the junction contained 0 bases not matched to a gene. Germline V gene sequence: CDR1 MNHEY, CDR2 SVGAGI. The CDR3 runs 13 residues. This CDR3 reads CASSYDRGETQYF. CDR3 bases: TGTGCCAGCAGTTACGACAGGGGAGAGACCCAGTACTTC.

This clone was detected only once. This CDR3 reads CASSNLDRETYEQYF. The CDR3, as DNA: TGTGCCAGCAGCAATTTGGACAGGGAGACGTACGAGCAGTACTTC. The chain uses TRBV5-4 and TRBJ2-7, with 8 bases fitting TRBD1. V was pared by 4 bases and J by 4 bases, with 10 bases of the junction left unmatched. There are 15 residues in the CDR3. CDR1 and CDR2 (germline): SGHNT, YYREEE (reference sequence).

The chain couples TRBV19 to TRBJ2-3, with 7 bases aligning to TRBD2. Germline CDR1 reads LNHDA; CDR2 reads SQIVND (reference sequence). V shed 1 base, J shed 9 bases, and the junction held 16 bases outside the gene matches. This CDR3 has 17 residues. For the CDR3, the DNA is TGTGCCAGTAGTATAGCTCTCCCTAGCGGTTTAAGCGACACGCAGTATTTT. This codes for CASSIALPSGLSDTQYF.

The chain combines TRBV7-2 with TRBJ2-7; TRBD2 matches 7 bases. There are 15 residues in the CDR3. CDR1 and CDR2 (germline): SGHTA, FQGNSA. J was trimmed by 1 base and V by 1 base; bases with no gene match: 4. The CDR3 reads CASSLGWGGSYEQYF. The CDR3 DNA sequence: TGTGCCAGCAGCTTAGGGTGGGGGGGATCCTACGAGCAGTACTTC.

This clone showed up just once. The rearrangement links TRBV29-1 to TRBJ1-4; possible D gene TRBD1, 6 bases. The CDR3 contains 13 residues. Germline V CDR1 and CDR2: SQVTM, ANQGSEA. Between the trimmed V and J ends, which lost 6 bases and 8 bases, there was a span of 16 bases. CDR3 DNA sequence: TGCAGCGTCGGACACTCTACAGGGGAAAAACTGTTTTTT. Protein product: CSVGHSTGEKLFF.

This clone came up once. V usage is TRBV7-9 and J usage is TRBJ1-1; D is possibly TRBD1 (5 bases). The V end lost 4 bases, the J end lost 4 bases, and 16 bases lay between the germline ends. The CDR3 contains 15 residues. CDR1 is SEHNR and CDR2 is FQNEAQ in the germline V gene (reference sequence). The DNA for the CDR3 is TGTGCCAGCAGCTCGAGGGACTTTCCGGGCACTGAAGCTTTCTTT. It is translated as CASSSRDFPGTEAFF.

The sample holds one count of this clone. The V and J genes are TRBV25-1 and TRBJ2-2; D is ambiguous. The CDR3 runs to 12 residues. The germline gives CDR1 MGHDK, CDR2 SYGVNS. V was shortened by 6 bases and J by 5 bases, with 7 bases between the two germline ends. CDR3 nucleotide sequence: TGTGCCAGCAGGCCGGTAACCGGGGAGCTGTTTTTT. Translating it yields CASRPVTGELFF. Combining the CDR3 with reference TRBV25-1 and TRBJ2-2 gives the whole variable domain EADIYQTPRYLVIGTGKKITLECSQTMGHDKMYWYQQDPGMELHLIHYSYGVNSTEKGDLSSESTVSRIRTEHFPLTLESARPSHTSQYLCASRPVTGELFFGEGSRLTVL.

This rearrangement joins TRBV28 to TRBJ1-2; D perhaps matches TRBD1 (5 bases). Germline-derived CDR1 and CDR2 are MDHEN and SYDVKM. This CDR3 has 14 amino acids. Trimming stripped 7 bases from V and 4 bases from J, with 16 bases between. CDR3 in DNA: TGTGCCAGCACTCCGCCGGACACATCCTATGGCTACACCTTC. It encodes CASTPPDTSYGYTF.

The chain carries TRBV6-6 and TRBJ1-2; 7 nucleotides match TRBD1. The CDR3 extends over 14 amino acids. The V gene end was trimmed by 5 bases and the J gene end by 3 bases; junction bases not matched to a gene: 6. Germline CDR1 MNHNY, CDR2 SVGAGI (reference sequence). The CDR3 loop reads CASSPRTGDYGYTF. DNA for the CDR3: TGTGCCAGCAGTCCTCGGACAGGAGACTATGGCTACACCTTC.

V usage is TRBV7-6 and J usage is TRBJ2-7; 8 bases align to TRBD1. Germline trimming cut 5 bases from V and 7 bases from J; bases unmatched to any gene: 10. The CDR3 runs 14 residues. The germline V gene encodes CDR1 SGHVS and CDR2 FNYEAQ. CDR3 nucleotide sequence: TGTGCCAGCAGCGCCGCGACAGGGGTAGGAGAGCAGTACGTC. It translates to CASSAATGVGEQYV.

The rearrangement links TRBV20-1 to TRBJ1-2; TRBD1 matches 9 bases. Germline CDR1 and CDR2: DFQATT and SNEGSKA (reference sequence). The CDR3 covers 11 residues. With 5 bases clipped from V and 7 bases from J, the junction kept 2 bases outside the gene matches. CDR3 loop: CSAGQGSGYTF. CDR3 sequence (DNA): TGCAGTGCTGGACAGGGGAGTGGCTACACCTTC.

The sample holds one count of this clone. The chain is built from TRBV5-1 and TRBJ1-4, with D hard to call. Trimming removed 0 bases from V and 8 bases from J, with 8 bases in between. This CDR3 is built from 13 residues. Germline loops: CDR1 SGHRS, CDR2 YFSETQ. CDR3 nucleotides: TGCGCCAGCAGCTTGGCCGTCGGGGAAAAACTGTTTTTT. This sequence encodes CASSLAVGEKLFF.

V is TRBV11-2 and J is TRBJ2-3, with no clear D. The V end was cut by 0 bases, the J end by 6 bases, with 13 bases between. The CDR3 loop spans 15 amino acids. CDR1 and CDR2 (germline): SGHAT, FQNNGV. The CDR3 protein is CASSLEPSLGDTQYF. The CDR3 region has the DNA TGTGCCAGCAGCTTAGAACCTAGTCTAGGTGATACGCAGTATTTT.

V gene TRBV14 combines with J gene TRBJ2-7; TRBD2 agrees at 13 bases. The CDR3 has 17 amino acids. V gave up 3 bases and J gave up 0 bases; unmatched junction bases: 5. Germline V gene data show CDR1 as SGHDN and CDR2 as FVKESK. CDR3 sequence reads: CASSQGTSGTSSYEQYV. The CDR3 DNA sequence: TGTGCCAGCAGCCAGGGGACTAGCGGGACGAGCTCCTACGAGCAGTACGTC.

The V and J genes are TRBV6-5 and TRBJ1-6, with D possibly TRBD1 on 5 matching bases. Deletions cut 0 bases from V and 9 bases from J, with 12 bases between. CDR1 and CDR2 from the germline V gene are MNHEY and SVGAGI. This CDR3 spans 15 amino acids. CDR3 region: CASSYSRQGSSPLHF. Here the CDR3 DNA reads TGTGCCAGCAGTTACTCGCGGCAGGGAAGTTCACCCCTCCACTTT.

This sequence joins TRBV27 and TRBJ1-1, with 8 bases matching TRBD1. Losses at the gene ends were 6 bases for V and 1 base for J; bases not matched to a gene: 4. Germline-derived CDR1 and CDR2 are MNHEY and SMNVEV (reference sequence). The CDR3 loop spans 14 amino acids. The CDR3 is CASRKGTGNTEAFF. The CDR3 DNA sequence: TGTGCCAGCAGAAAGGGGACAGGGAACACTGAAGCTTTCTTT.

This chain's CDR3 is CASSQNERAGTGELFF. As DNA, the CDR3 is TGTGCCAGCAGCCAAAACGAAAGGGCAGGGACCGGGGAGCTGTTTTTT. J is TRBJ2-2 and V is TRBV4-2, with D perhaps TRBD1 (5 bases). Deletions cut 2 bases from V and 5 bases from J, with 15 bases between. The CDR3 loop spans 16 amino acids. The germline V gene encodes CDR1 LGHNA and CDR2 YNFKEQ.

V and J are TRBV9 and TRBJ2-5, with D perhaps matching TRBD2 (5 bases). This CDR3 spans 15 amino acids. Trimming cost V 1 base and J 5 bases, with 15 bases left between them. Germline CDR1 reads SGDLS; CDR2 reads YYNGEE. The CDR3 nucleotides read TGTGCCAGCAGCGTATACGGTCGGGGTGGGGAGACCCAGTACTTC. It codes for CASSVYGRGGETQYF. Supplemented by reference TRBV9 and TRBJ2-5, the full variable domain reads DSGVTQTPKHLITATGQRVTLRCSPRSGDLSVYWYQQSLDQGLQFLIQYYNGEERAKGNILERFSAQQFPDLHSELNLSSLELGDSALYFCASSVYGRGGETQYFGPGTRLLVL.

CDR3 coding DNA: TGTGCCTGGAGTATACAGGGCGATCAGCCCCAGCATTTT. Protein: CAWSIQGDQPQHF. The J gene is TRBJ1-5, the V gene TRBV30, with D possibly being TRBD1 (6 bases). This CDR3 region has 13 residues. The germline V gene has CDR1 GTSNPN and CDR2 SVGIG (reference sequence). With 2 bases removed from V and 5 bases from J, the gap between germline ends came to 10 bases.

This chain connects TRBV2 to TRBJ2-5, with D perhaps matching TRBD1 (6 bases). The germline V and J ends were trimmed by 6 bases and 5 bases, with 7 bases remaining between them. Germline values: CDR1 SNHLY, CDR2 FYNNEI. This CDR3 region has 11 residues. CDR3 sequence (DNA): TGTGCCAGCAGGAGGGGGGAGACCCAGTACTTC. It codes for CASRRGETQYF.

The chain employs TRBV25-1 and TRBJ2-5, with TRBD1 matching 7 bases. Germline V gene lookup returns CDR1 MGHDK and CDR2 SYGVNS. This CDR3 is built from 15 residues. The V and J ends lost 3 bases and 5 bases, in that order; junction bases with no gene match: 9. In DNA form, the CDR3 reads TGTGCCAGCAGTGATATCAAGGGGGCGGGTGAGACCCAGTACTTC. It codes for CASSDIKGAGETQYF.

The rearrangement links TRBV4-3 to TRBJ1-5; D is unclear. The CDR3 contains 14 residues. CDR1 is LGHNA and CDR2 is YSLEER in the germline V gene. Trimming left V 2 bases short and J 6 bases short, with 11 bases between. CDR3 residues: CASSQNKGGQPQHF. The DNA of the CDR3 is TGCGCCAGCAGCCAAAACAAGGGAGGTCAGCCCCAGCATTTT.